What follows describes a single T cell receptor (beta chain). This sample stems from a study of T-cell reconstitution after alpha-beta-depleted transplantation in children. A library of TCRbeta sequences, prepared with unique molecular identifiers, was generated. TCRdb ran MiXCR on the PCR reads and lists one entry per CDR3 protein. The sample records around 370,000 distinct CDR3 sequences, around 10% being singletons. The origin of this receptor is a human donor who donated a stem cell graft to a child with acute lymphoblastic leukemia. The input for sequencing was PBMCs from the stem cell graft donor, taken from the stem cell graft.

The CDR3 coding sequence is TGCGCCAGCAGCCAAGTCCGGGAGGGGCCCCAGCATTTT. Translating gives CASSQVREGPQHF. The rearrangement links TRBV4-3 to TRBJ1-5; D is undetermined. V lost 1 base, J lost 9 bases, and 10 bases lay in between. Germline lookup yields CDR1 LGHNA and CDR2 YSLEER. The CDR3 spans 13 residues.